This TCR beta chain came from a study of Ad26.COV2.S vaccination and SARS-CoV-2 variants. As for the study in general: Ad26.COV2.S shots went into the muscle once or twice, 56 days apart. Study observations and caveats: Participants given vaccine showed non-spike TCR breadth similar to that of placebo recipients.

Of note for this clone: What it recognizes is unknown.

The protocol was immunoSEQ multiplex PCR, while the TCRdb copy is restricted to in-frame clones and leaves out a portion. Of about 680,000 clones listed, approximately 88% were seen once; the top ten hold about 1.5%. Noted treatment: some 19 received Ad26.COV2.S at low or high dose, single or two shots; several received placebo; per-sample allocation not given. Day 63 following the first vaccine or placebo injection was when the samples were taken. Donation came from an adult in Boston who was aged 18-55 years. Its platform was an Ad26 vector, and its expressed antigen was Wuhan-strain SARS-CoV-2 spike. The germline CDR1 and CDR2 sequences are SGHTA and FQGNSA. Trimming took 3 bases from V and 3 from J, leaving 15 bases between them. CDR3 length: 15 amino acids.

Material: peripheral blood, obtained in a trial of Ad26.COV2.S vaccine versus placebo. The sequence came from a person aged 18-60 years who received the Ad26.COV2.S COVID-19 vaccine or a placebo. This rearrangement joins TRBV7-2 to TRBJ2-7; possible D gene TRBD1, 5 bases. The CDR3 DNA follows: TGTGCCAGCAGCTTTTCCCTGACAGCTAGCTACGAGCAGTACTTC. This gives the protein CASSFSLTASYEQYF.